The clone carrying this TCR beta chain was observed a few times. The target antigen is unknown. This record comes from a study of CD8 T cells in ankylosing spondylitis. Study conclusions and caveats: In ankylosing spondylitis blood, a motif of about 8 highly homologous TCR beta variants appeared characteristic. Disease-associated clones were reportedly significantly overrepresented in matched ankylosing spondylitis synovial fluid. The disease-linked clones had a CD8+ phenotype and low blood frequencies.

Library preparation for TCR beta used quantitative 5'-RACE with molecular barcodes. One entry per CDR3 protein, called by TCRdb with MiXCR from the 5' RACE reads. The sample comprises approximately 540,000 distinct CDR3 sequences, over 9.5% of which are singletons, and 6.8% rests with the top ten. The ends were cut back, 8 bases at V and 3 bases at J, with 10 bases in the middle. The CDR3 is made up of 12 amino acids. The sequence was obtained from a male donor with ankylosing spondylitis. Source material: blood, either unsorted or a sorted T cell fraction (not recorded which). V usage is TRBV12-3 or TRBV12-4 and J usage is TRBJ2-5; D is unclear. The CDR3 here is CASRRAEETQYF. Here the CDR3 DNA reads TGTGCCAGCCGACGGGCTGAAGAGACCCAGTACTTC.